These 14 T cell receptor beta chains were sequenced from one sample in a study of CD4 T cells in relation to SARS-CoV-2 and coronaviruses. The antigens of these receptors remain unknown. Before the COVID-19 pandemic, during about 2011-2019, CD4+ T cells were taken from unexposed donors. After around nine days of culture, CD4+ T cells were isolated. TCRdb's copy holds only in-frame clones and misses some; the assay was immunoSEQ multiplex PCR. The sample yields more than 20,000 clones, 60% to 80% seen once. The specimen sequenced was CD4+ T cells from PBMCs, cultured in vitro. The receptor set was obtained from a human donor in good health.

The V gene is TRBV28, the J gene TRBJ2-7, with TRBD1 matching over 7 bases. The ends lost 6 bases at V and 2 bases at J; junction bases unmatched: 10. The CDR3 has 15 amino acids. Germline-derived CDR1 and CDR2 are MDHEN and SYDVKM. CDR3 residues: CASSHRGSKAYEQYF. As DNA, the CDR3 is TGTGCCAGCAGCCACAGGGGATCAAAGGCCTACGAGCAGTACTTC.

This clone was recorded once. This rearrangement joins TRBV9 to TRBJ2-3; 8 nucleotides align to TRBD1. Germline CDR1 is SGDLS and CDR2 is YYNGEE. V lost 4 bases, J lost 0 bases, and 13 bases stayed unmatched. CDR3 size: 18 residues. This chain's CDR3 is CASSSTTGAPASTDTQYF. In DNA form, the CDR3 reads TGTGCCAGCAGCTCTACGACAGGGGCCCCGGCCAGCACAGATACGCAGTATTTT.

The genes are TRBV2 and TRBJ1-1; no reliable D call. In germline, CDR1 is SNHLY, CDR2 FYNNEI. This CDR3 has 11 amino acids. V was trimmed by 6 bases and J by 6 bases, leaving 8 bases between them. CDR3 nucleotides: TGTGCCAGCAGAGTGAGGGCTGAAGCTTTCTTT. Translated: CASRVRAEAFF.

This rearrangement joins TRBV19 to TRBJ1-5; weak D call: TRBD1 (6 bases). Trimming removed 3 bases at V and 0 bases at J, with 18 bases between. The CDR3 is 18 amino acids. The V gene's germline CDR1 is LNHDA and CDR2 SQIVND (reference sequence). The CDR3 nucleotides read TGTGCCAGTAGTATCTTCGGACAGAGAGCATATAGCAATCAGCCCCAGCATTTT. Its translation: CASSIFGQRAYSNQPQHF.

Written as DNA, the CDR3 is TGTGCCTGGGAGGTGGATGGGTCCGGTCAGCCCCAGCATTTT. As protein: CAWEVDGSGQPQHF. This chain uses TRBV30 with TRBJ1-5, with unresolved D. Per the germline V gene, CDR1 is GTSNPN and CDR2 is SVGIG (reference sequence). This CDR3 is 14 amino acids long. V was shortened by 5 bases and J by 6 bases, with 17 bases between the two germline ends.

This clone was recorded only once. This chain connects TRBV10-1 to TRBJ1-2; 7 bases line up with TRBD1. The V and J ends lost 5 bases and 3 bases, in that order; junction bases with no gene match: 9. Germline CDR1 and CDR2: WNHNN and SYGVQD (reference sequence). CDR3 size: 15 residues. The CDR3 DNA follows: TGCGCCAGCAGTTTCCGGGACAGTGACCACTATGGCTACACCTTC. This codes for CASSFRDSDHYGYTF.

The chain combines TRBV11-2 with TRBJ2-2; D possibly corresponds to TRBD1 (6 bases). V shed 5 bases and J shed 6 bases, with 13 bases lying between them. Per the germline V gene, CDR1 is SGHAT and CDR2 is FQNNGV. The length of the CDR3 is 14 residues. CDR3 protein: CASSPDRTSGELFF. The CDR3 bases are TGTGCCAGCAGCCCAGACAGGACATCCGGGGAGCTGTTTTTT.

The chain is built from TRBV29-1 and TRBJ2-1; 9 nucleotides align to TRBD1. V lost 7 bases, J lost 2 bases, and 12 bases stayed unmatched. The germline gives CDR1 SQVTM, CDR2 ANQGSEA. This CDR3 spans 16 amino acids. The CDR3 reads CSASHDRGGTYNEQFF. The CDR3 DNA follows: TGCAGCGCCAGCCATGACAGGGGGGGCACCTACAATGAGCAGTTCTTC.

The J gene is TRBJ2-6, the V gene TRBV6-4, with D possibly being TRBD1 (7 bases). V lost 7 bases to trimming and J lost 1 base, with 11 bases between them. The CDR3 runs 15 residues. In germline, CDR1 is MRHNA, CDR2 SNTAGT. CDR3 nucleotide sequence: TGTGCCAGCACTCCAGGGGGGTCTGGGGCCAACGTCCTGACTTTC. The encoded protein is CASTPGGSGANVLTF.

The rearrangement joins TRBV11-2 to TRBJ2-7; weak D call: TRBD2 (6 bases). V was pared by 2 bases and J by 0 bases, with 11 bases between. In germline, CDR1 is SGHAT, CDR2 FQNNGV. CDR3 size: 15 residues. The CDR3 DNA is TGTGCCAGCAGCTTATCAGACGGGAGCTCCTACGAGCAGTACTTC. It specifies CASSLSDGSSYEQYF.

V is TRBV5-1 and J is TRBJ1-2, with D uncertain. The CDR3 is made up of 16 amino acids. Trimming pared 4 bases from V and 4 bases from J, leaving 20 bases between. Germline CDR1 SGHRS, CDR2 YFSETQ. CDR3 in DNA: TGCGCCAGCAGCCAGAATTCGGCCGCAACCAGCTATGGCTACACCTTC. Residues: CASSQNSAATSYGYTF. Variable domain in full (rest from reference TRBV5-1 and TRBJ1-2): KAGVTQTPRYLIKTRGQQVTLSCSPISGHRSVSWYQQTPGQGLQFLFEYFSETQRNKGNFPGRFSGRQFSNSRSEMNVSTLELGDSALYLCASSQNSAATSYGYTFGSGTRLTVV.

This chain uses TRBV5-4 with TRBJ2-1, with D possibly being TRBD1 (6 bases). Germline V gives CDR1 SGHNT, CDR2 YYREEE (reference sequence). The CDR3 has 13 amino acids. V lost 3 bases to trimming and J lost 3 bases, with 7 bases between them. This CDR3 is CASSSTGYNEQFF. CDR3 in DNA: TGTGCCAGCAGCTCGACAGGCTACAATGAGCAGTTCTTC.

The CDR3 DNA follows: TGTGCCAGCAGCGGGACAGAGAACACCGGGGAGCTGTTTTTT. Translating gives CASSGTENTGELFF. The chain joins TRBV6-4 to TRBJ2-2; 7 bases line up with TRBD1. CDR1 is MRHNA, CDR2 SNTAGT, per germline. V shed 6 bases, J shed 1 base, and the junction held 2 bases outside the gene matches. This CDR3 region has 14 residues.

V gene TRBV30 combines with J gene TRBJ2-3; 9 positions agree with TRBD1. V shed 0 bases and J 4 bases; nucleotides not matched to a gene: 8. The length of the CDR3 is 16 residues. Per the germline V gene, CDR1 is GTSNPN and CDR2 is SVGIG (reference sequence). CDR3 nucleotide sequence: TGTGCCTGGAGTGTATACGGGACAGGGTGGTCAGATACGCAGTATTTT. Translating it yields CAWSVYGTGWSDTQYF.